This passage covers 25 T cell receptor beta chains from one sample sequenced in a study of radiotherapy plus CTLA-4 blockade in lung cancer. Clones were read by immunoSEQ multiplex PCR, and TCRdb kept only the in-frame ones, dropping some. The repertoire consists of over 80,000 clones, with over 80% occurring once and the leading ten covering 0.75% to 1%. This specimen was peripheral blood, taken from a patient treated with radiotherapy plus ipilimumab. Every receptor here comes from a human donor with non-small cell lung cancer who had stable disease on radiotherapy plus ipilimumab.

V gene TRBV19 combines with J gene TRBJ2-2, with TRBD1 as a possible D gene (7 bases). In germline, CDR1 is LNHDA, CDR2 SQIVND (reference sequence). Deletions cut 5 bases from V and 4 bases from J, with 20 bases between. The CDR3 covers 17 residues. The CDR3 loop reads CASSATGQGGSTGELFF. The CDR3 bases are TGTGCCAGTAGTGCCACGGGGCAGGGGGGAAGCACCGGGGAGCTGTTTTTT.

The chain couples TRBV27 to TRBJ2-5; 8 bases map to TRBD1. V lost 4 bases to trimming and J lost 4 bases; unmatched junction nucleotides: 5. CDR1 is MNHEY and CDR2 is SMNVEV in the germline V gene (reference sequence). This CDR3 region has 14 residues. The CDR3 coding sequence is TGTGCCAGCAGTTACAGGGGGAGTTTAGAGACCCAGTACTTC. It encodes CASSYRGSLETQYF.

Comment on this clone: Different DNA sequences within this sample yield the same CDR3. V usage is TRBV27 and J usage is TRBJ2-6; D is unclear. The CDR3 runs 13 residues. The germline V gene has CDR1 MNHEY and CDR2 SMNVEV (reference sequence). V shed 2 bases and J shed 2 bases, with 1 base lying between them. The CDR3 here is CASSLTGANVLTF. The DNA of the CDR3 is TGTGCCAGCAGTTTAACTGGGGCCAACGTCCTGACTTTC. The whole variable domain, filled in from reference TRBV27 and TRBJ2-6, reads EAQVTQNPRYLITVTGKKLTVTCSQNMNHEYMSWYRQDPGLGLRQIYYSMNVEVTDKGDVPEGYKVSRKEKRNFPLILESPSPNQTSLYFCASSLTGANVLTFGAGSRLTVL.

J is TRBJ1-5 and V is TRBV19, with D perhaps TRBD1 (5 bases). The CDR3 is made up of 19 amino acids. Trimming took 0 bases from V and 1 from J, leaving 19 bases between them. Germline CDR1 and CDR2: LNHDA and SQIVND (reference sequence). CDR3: CASSIDLNSGTLSNQPQHF. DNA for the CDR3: TGTGCCAGTAGTATAGATCTAAATTCCGGGACTCTCAGCAATCAGCCCCAGCATTTT.

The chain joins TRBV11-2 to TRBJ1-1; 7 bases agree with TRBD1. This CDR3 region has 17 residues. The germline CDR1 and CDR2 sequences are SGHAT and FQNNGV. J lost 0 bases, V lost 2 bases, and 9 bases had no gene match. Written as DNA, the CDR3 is TGTGCCAGCAGCTTATTCAGCCGGGACAGCTTGAACACTGAAGCTTTCTTT. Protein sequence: CASSLFSRDSLNTEAFF.

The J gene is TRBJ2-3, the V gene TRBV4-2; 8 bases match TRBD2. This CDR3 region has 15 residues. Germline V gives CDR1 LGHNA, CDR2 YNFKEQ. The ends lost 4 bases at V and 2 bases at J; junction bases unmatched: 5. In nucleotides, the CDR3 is TGTGCCAGCAGCCTCCAGCGGGAGCCCACAGATACGCAGTATTTT. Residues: CASSLQREPTDTQYF.

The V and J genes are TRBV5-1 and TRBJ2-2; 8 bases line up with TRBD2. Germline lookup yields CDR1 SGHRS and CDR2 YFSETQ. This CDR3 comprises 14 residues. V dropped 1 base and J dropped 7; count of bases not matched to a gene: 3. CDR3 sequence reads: CASSLIGRDGELFF. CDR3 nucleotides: TGCGCCAGCAGCTTGATCGGGAGGGACGGGGAGCTGTTTTTT.

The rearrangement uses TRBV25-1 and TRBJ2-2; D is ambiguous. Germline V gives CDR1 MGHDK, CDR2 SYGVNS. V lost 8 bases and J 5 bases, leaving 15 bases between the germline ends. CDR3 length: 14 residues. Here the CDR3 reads CASPPQSGTGELFF. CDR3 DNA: TGTGCCAGCCCACCACAGTCGGGTACCGGGGAGCTGTTTTTT.

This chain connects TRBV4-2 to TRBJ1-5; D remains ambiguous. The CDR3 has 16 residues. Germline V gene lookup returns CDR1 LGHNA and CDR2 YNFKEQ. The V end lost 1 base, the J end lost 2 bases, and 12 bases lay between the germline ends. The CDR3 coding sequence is TGTGCCAGCAGCCAAGTCGCGGGGTTTGGCAATCAGCCCCAGCATTTT. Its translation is CASSQVAGFGNQPQHF.

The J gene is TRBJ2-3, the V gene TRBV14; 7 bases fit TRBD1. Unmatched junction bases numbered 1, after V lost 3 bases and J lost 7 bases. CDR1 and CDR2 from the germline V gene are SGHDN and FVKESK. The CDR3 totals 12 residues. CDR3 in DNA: TGTGCCAGCAGCCAGGGACAGTATACGCAGTATTTT. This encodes CASSQGQYTQYF.

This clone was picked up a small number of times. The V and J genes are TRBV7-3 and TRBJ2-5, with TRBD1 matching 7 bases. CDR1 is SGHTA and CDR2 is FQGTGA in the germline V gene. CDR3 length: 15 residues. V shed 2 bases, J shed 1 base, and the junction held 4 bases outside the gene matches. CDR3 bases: TGTGCCAGCAGCTTAGGGCAGGGGGTCCAAGAGACCCAGTACTTC. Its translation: CASSLGQGVQETQYF.

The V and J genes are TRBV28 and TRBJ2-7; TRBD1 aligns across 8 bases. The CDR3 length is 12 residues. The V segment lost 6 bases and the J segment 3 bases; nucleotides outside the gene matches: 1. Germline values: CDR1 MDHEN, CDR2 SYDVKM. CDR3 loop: CASRTGGYEQYF. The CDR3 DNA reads TGTGCCAGCAGAACAGGGGGCTACGAGCAGTACTTC.

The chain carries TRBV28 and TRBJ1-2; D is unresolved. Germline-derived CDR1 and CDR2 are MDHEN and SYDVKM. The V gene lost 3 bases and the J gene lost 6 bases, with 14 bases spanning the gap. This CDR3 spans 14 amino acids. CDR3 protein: CASSFLGRSHGYTF. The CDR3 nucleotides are TGTGCCAGCAGTTTTTTAGGCAGGAGTCATGGCTACACCTTC.

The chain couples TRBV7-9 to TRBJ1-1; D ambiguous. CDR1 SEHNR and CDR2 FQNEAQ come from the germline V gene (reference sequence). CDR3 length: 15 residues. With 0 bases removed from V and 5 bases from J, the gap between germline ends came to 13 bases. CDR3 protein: CASSLASLGRTEAFF. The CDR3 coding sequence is TGTGCCAGCAGCTTAGCGTCACTGGGTCGGACTGAAGCTTTCTTT.

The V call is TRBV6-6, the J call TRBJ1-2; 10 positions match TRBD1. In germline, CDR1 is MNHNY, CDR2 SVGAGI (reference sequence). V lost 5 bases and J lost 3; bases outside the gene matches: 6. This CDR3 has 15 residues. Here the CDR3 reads CASSDRGPQDYGYTF. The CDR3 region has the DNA TGTGCCAGCAGTGACAGGGGGCCACAAGACTATGGCTACACCTTC.

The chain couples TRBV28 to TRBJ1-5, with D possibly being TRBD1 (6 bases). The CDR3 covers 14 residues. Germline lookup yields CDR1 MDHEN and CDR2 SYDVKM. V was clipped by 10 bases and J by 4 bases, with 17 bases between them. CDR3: CAIRGQTKNQPQHF. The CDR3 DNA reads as TGTGCCATTCGGGGGCAAACGAAGAATCAGCCCCAGCATTTT.

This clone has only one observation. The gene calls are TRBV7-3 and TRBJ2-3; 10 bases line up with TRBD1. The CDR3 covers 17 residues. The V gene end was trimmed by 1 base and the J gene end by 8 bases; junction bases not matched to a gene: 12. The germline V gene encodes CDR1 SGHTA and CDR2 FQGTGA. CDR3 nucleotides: TGTGCCAGCAGCTTAATATCGAGACAGGGGGCGCCGGCTACGCAGTATTTT. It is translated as CASSLISRQGAPATQYF.

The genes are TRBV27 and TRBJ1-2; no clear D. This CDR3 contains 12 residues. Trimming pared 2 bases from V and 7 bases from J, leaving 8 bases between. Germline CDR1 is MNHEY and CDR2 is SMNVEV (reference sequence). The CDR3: CASSLKGRGYTF. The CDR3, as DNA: TGTGCCAGCAGTTTAAAAGGCCGTGGCTACACCTTC.

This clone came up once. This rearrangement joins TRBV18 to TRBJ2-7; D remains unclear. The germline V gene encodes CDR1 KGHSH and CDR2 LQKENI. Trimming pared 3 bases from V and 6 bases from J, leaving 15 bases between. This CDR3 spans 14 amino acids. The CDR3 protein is CASSPGLRGAEQYF. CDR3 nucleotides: TGTGCCAGCTCACCGGGTCTCCGAGGAGCCGAGCAGTACTTC.

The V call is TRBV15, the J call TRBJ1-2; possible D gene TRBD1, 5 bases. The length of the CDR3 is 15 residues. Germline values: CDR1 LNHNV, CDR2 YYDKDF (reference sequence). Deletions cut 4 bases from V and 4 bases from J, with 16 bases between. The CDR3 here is CATSMGRRALYGYTF. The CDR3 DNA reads TGTGCCACCAGCATGGGGCGGAGGGCCCTCTATGGCTACACCTTC. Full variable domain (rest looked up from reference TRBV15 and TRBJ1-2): DAMVIQNPRYQVTQFGKPVTLSCSQTLNHNVMYWYQQKSSQAPKLLFHYYDKDFNNEADTPDNFQSRRPNTSFCFLDIRSPGLGDTAMYLCATSMGRRALYGYTFGSGTRLTVV.

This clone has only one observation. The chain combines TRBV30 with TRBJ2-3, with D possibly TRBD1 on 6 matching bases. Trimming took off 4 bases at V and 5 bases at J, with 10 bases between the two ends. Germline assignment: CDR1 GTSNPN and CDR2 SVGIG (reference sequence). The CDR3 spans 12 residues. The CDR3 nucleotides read TGTGCCTGGACTACAGGGCAAGATACGCAGTATTTT. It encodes CAWTTGQDTQYF.

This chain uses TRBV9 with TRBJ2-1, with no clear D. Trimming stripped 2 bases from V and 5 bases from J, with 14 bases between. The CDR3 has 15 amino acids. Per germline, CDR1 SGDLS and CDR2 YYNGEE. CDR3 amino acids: CASSVMGSLNNEQFF. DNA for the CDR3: TGTGCCAGCAGCGTGATGGGGTCTCTGAACAATGAGCAGTTCTTC.

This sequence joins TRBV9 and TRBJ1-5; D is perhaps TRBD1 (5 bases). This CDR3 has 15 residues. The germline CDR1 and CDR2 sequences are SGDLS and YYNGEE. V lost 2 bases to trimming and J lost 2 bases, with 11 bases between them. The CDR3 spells CASSVSGNGNQPQHF. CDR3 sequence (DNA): TGTGCCAGCAGCGTTTCAGGGAACGGCAATCAGCCCCAGCATTTT.

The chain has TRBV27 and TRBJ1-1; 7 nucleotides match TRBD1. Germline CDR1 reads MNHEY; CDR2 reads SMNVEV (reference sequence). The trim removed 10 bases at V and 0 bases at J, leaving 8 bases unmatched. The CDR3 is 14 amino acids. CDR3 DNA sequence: TGTGCCACAGCCCCAGGGGGAATGAACACTGAAGCTTTCTTT. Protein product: CATAPGGMNTEAFF.

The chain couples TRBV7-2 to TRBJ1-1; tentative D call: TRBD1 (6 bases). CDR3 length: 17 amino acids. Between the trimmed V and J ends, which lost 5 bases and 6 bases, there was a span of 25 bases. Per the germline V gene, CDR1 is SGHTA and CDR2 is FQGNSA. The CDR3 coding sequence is TGTGCCAGCAGCCCGACCCTAGGCCGGGGGGCGTCGGCTGAAGCTTTCTTT. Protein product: CASSPTLGRGASAEAFF.